Reported below is one T cell receptor beta chain. Treatment noted: 19 received Ad26.COV2.S at low or high dose, single or two shots; several received placebo; per-sample allocation not given. After the first vaccine or placebo injection, samples were drawn on day 63. These data are taken from a study of Ad26.COV2.S vaccination and SARS-CoV-2 variants. TCRdb's copy holds only in-frame clones and misses some; the assay was immunoSEQ multiplex PCR. Here the sample spans approximately 250,000 clones, roughly 85% being singletons. The length of the CDR3 is 14 residues. The V and J ends lost 8 bases and 2 bases, in that order; junction bases with no gene match: 3. The V gene's germline CDR1 is LGHNT and CDR2 FRNRAP.

The specimen was peripheral blood, collected in a trial of Ad26.COV2.S vaccine versus placebo. This receptor was obtained from a person aged 18-65 years who received the Ad26.COV2.S COVID-19 vaccine or a placebo. The chain recombines TRBV12-5 with TRBJ2-2; TRBD2 aligns across 9 bases. CDR3: CASSGGQNTGELFF. CDR3 DNA: TGTGCTAGTAGCGGGGGGCAAAACACCGGGGAGCTGTTTTTT.